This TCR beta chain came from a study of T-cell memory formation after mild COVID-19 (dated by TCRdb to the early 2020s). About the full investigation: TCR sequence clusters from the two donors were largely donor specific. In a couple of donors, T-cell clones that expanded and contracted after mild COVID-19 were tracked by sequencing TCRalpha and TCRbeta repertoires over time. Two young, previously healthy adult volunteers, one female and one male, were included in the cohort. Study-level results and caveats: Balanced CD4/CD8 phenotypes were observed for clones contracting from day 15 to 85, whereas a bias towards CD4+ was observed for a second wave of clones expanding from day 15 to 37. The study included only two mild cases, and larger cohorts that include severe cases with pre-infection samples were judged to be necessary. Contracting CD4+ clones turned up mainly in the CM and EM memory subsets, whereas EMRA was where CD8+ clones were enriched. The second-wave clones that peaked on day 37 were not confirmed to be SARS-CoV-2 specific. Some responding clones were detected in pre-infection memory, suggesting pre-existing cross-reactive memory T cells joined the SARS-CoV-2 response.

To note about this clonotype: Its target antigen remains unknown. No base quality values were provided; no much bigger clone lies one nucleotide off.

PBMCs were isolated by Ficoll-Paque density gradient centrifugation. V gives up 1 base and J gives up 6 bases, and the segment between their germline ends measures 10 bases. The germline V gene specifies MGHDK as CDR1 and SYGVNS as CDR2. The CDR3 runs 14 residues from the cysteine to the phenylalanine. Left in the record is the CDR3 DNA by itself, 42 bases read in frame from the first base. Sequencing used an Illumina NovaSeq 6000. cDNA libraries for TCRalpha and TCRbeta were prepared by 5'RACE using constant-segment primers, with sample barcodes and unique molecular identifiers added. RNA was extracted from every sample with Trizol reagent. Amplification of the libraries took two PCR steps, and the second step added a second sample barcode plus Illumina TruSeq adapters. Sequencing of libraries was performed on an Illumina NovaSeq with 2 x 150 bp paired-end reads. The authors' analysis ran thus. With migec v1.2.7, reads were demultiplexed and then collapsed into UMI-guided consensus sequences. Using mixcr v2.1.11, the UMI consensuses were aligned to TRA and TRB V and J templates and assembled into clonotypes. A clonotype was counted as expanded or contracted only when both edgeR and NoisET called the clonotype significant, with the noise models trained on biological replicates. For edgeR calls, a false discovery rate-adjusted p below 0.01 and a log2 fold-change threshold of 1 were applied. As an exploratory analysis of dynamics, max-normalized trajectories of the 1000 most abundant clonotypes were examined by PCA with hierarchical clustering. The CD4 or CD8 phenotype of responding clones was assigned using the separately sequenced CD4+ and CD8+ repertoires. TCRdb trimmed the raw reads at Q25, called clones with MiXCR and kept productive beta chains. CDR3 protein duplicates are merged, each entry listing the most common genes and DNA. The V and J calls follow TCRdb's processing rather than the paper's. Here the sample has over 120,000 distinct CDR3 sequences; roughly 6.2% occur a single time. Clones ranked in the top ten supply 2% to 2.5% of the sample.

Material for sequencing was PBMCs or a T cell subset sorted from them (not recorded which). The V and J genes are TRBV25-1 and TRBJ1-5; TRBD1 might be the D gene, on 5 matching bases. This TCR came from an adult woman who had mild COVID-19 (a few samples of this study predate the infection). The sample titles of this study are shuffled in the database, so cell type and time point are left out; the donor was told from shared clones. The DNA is TGTGCCAGCAGTGAATTTGGGGACCGTCAGCCCCAGCATTTT. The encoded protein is CASSEFGDRQPQHF.